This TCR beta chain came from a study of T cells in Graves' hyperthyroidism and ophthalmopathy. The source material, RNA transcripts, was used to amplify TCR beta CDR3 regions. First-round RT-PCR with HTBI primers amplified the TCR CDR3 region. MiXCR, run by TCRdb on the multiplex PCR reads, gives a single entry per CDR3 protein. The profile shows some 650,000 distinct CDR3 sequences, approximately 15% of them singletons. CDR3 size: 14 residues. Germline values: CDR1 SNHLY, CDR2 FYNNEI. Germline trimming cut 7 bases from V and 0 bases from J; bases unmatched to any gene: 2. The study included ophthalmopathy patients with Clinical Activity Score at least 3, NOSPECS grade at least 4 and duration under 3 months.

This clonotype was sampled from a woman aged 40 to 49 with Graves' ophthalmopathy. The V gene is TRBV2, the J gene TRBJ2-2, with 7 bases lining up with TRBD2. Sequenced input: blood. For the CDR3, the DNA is TGTGCCAGCACACTAGCGTCGAACACCGGGGAGCTGTTTTTT. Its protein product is CASTLASNTGELFF.